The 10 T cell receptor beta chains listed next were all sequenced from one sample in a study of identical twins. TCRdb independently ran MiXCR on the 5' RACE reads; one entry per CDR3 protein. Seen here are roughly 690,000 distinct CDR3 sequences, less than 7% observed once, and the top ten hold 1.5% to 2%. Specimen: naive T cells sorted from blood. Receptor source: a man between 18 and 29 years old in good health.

The CDR3 bases are TGCGCCAGCAGCCGCCTACTAGCGGGAGATGGAGATACGCAGTATTTT. It yields the protein CASSRLLAGDGDTQYF. J is TRBJ2-3 and V is TRBV4-3; 11 bases are a match to TRBD2. With V trimmed by 4 bases and J by 5 bases, 8 bases remained unmatched. Looked up from germline, CDR1 is LGHNA and CDR2 is YSLEER. The CDR3 totals 16 residues.

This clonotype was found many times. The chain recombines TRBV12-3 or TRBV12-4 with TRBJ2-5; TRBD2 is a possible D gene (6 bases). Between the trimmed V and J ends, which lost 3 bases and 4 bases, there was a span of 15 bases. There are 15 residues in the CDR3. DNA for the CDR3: TGTGCCAGCAGTTTCGAGTTGGAGGGTTCAGAGACCCAGTACTTC. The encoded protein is CASSFELEGSETQYF.

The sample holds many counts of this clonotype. The CDR3 nucleotides read TGTGCCAGCAGAACAGGTGCCGGAAACACCATATATTTT. Its protein product is CASRTGAGNTIYF. V is TRBV12-3 or TRBV12-4 and J is TRBJ1-3; maybe TRBD1 (5 bases). The CDR3 is 13 residues long. Trimming took off 6 bases at V and 4 bases at J, with 10 bases between the two ends.

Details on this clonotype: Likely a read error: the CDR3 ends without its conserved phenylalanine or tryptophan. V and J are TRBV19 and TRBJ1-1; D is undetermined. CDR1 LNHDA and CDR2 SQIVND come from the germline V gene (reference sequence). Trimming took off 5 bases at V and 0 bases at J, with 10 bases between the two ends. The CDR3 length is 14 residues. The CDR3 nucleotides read TGTGCCAGTAGTTTTCCGTCTTTGAACACTGAAGCTTTCGTT. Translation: CASSFPSLNTEAFV.

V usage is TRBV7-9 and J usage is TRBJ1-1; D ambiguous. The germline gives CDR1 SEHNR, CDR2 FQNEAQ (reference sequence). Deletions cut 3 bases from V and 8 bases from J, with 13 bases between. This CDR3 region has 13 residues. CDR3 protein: CASSFLSGGEAFF. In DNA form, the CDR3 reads TGTGCCAGCAGCTTCCTCAGTGGAGGGGAAGCTTTCTTT.

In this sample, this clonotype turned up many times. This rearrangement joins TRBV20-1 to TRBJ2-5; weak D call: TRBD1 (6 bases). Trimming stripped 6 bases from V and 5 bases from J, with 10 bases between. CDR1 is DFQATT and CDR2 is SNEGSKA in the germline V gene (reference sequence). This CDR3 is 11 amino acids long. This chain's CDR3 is CSALTGETQYF. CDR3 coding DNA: TGCAGTGCCCTTACAGGGGAGACCCAGTACTTC.

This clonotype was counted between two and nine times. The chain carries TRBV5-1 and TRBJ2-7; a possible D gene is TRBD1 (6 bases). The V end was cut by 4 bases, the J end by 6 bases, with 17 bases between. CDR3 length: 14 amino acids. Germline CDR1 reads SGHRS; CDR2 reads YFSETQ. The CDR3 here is CASSRPKTGSEQYF. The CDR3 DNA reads TGCGCCAGCAGCCGCCCCAAGACAGGAAGCGAGCAGTACTTC.

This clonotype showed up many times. This CDR3 reads CASSLQGSLYTF. The CDR3 DNA reads as TGTGCCAGCAGTTTACAGGGGAGCCTCTACACCTTC. The genes are TRBV6-5 and TRBJ1-2; 7 bases are shared with TRBD1. Germline V gene lookup returns CDR1 MNHEY and CDR2 SVGAGI. Germline trimming cut 4 bases from V and 10 bases from J; bases unmatched to any gene: 6. The CDR3 has 12 residues.

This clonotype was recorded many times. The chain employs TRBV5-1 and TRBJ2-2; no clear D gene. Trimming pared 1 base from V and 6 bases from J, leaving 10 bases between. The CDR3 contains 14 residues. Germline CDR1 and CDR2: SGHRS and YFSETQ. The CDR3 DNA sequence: TGCGCCAGCAGCTTGAGCGATTCACCCGGGGAGCTGTTTTTT. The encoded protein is CASSLSDSPGELFF.

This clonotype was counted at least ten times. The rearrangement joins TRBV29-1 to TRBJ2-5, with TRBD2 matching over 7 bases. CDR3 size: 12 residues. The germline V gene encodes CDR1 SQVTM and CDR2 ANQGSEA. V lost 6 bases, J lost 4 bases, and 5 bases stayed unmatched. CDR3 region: CSVKWGGETQYF. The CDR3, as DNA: TGCAGCGTGAAGTGGGGGGGAGAGACCCAGTACTTC.